The clone carrying this T cell receptor (beta chain) was seen only a few times. Its antigen is unidentified. V shed 5 bases and J shed 3 bases, with 7 bases lying between them. Per the germline V gene, CDR1 is SGHRS and CDR2 is YFSETQ. This CDR3 has 12 amino acids. The data stem from a study of CD8+ T cells in alopecia areata. Overall study results and limits: Mice gave a clearer picture of TCR sharing than patients did, possibly for HLA-related reasons. Lesional scalp, especially alopecia totalis/universalis, showed higher clonality than normal scalp.

The CD4+ cells of five biomarker-study patients went through sorting. This sorting yielded CD25+CD127- cells. Researchers gathered lesional scalp punch biopsies and peripheral blood from patients with alopecia areata. PBMCs, the starting material, were the source of sorted CD4+ and CD8+ T cells. After isolation, RNA underwent reverse transcription to generate cDNA as the sequencing template. Repertoires were generated with immunoSEQ multiplex PCR, while TCRdb's copy carries only in-frame clones and drops some. In the table there are about 8,000 clones, just over 70% of which are singletons. The source is a human donor with alopecia areata. The chain links TRBV5-1 to TRBJ2-3; D uncertain. The specimen was CD4+ Tregs sorted from blood. CDR3: CASSIGTDTQYF. The CDR3 region has the DNA TGCGCCAGCAGTATCGGAACAGATACGCAGTATTTT.